A single sample gave rise to the 5 T cell receptor beta chains below, sequenced in a study of shared clonotypes between healthy human individuals. Naive CD8 cells lacked CD45RO, underwent positive selection for CCR7 and left out terminally differentiated effector memory CD45RA+ cells. Clones were read by immunoSEQ multiplex PCR, and TCRdb kept only the in-frame ones, dropping some. The sample lists millions of clones, about 92% occurring once. Sample: naive CD8+ T cells from PBMCs. The receptors come from a young man in good health. Some clones in this sample may be carry-over from other donors' samples.

The rearrangement links TRBV27 to TRBJ2-1, with 11 bases lining up with TRBD2. Germline V lookup: CDR1 MNHEY, CDR2 SMNVEV (reference sequence). V was pared by 3 bases and J by 6 bases, with 4 bases of the junction left unmatched. This CDR3 comprises 15 residues. The CDR3 here is CASSFSGRAINEQFF. The CDR3 DNA is TGTGCCAGCAGTTTTAGCGGGAGGGCCATCAATGAGCAGTTCTTC.

The chain links TRBV7-9 to TRBJ2-1; a weak D match, TRBD1 (5 bases). V gave up 5 bases and J gave up 7 bases, with 18 bases separating them. Germline V lookup: CDR1 SEHNR, CDR2 FQNEAQ (reference sequence). The CDR3 is 15 amino acids. DNA for the CDR3: TGTGCCAGCAGCCAGGTGGAACAGGACCGGAATGAGCAGTTCTTC. Protein: CASSQVEQDRNEQFF.

The chain is built from TRBV11-2 and TRBJ2-2; 9 bases align to TRBD1. The CDR3 consists of 16 residues. In germline, CDR1 is SGHAT, CDR2 FQNNGV. V lost 3 bases and J lost 0; bases outside the gene matches: 2. The CDR3 loop is CASSFYRGPNTGELFF. The CDR3 nucleotides read TGTGCCAGCAGCTTCTACAGGGGGCCGAACACCGGGGAGCTGTTTTTT.

The gene calls are TRBV11-3 and TRBJ2-1; D perhaps matches TRBD2 (5 bases). From germline, CDR1 is SGHNT and CDR2 YENEEA. Trimming cost V 4 bases and J 2 bases, with 12 bases left between them. This CDR3 is built from 15 residues. CDR3: CASSWGSAAYNEQFF. The CDR3 nucleotides are TGTGCCAGCAGCTGGGGTAGCGCCGCCTACAATGAGCAGTTCTTC.

The genes are TRBV11-2 and TRBJ1-1; weak D call: TRBD1 (6 bases). Trimming shortened V by 1 base and J by 0 bases, and 15 bases separated the two germline ends. CDR3 length: 17 amino acids. Germline-derived CDR1 and CDR2 are SGHAT and FQNNGV. The CDR3 region has the DNA TGTGCCAGCAGCTTAGCGGGATTAGACAGGCTGAACACTGAAGCTTTCTTT. This codes for CASSLAGLDRLNTEAFF.